This is a list of T cell receptor beta chains from one sample in a study of early T cells in non-severe SARS-CoV-2 infection. TCRdb redid the calling of the 5' RACE reads with MiXCR, one entry per CDR3 protein. This table holds tens of thousands of distinct CDR3 sequences, approximately 9.1% found once. The sample was whole blood, taken at baseline. The receptors were gathered from an adult who was a healthcare worker with PCR-confirmed SARS-CoV-2 infection or an uninfected control (not recorded which). The conserved cysteine and the conserved F or W are not part of the CDR3 here.

V gene,J gene,CDR3 protein
TRBV13,TRBJ2-2,ASSLQNTGELF
TRBV5-1,TRBJ2-2,ASSLDSGELF
TRBV11-2,TRBJ1-1,ASSLPSLLASRTEAF
TRBV11-2,TRBJ1-2,ASSLYPTPRQGHT
TRBV7-9,TRBJ2-7,ASSSQGLLYEQY
TRBV10-3,TRBJ2-7,AISEMGLAGGNSYEQY
TRBV30,TRBJ1-1,AWSVVEGTEAF
TRBV11-1,TRBJ1-1,ASSFGENTEAF
TRBV12-3/TRBV12-4,TRBJ2-2,ASSWNRYTGELF
TRBV9,TRBJ2-1,ASAGNSGYNEQF
TRBV4-1,TRBJ2-5,ASSQQPGVETQY
TRBV12-3/TRBV12-4,TRBJ2-2,ASSFFSTGELF
TRBV27,TRBJ2-2,ATSPVPDTGELF
TRBV20-1,TRBJ1-1,SAREGATRSTEAF
TRBV25-1,TRBJ1-2,ASSGSPVASGYT
TRBV5-1,TRBJ2-7,ASSLLVGGSYEQY
TRBV27,TRBJ2-7,ASNKRGVSYEQY
TRBV28,TRBJ2-7,ASSSVAGDEQY
TRBV7-9,TRBJ2-1,ASSLYLSGRGFNEQF
TRBV6-6,TRBJ1-6,ASSRTGGNSPLH
TRBV29-1,TRBJ2-5,SVERPDSGRETQY
TRBV5-1,TRBJ2-7,ASSLDGRSYEQY
TRBV5-6,TRBJ2-5,ASSFTGGGGETQY
TRBV4-2,TRBJ2-2,ASSHVVRVARTGSQGVGGELF
TRBV7-2,TRBJ1-2,ASSPRTFNYGYT
TRBV20-1,TRBJ1-3,SARDGGGVGNTIY
TRBV7-2,TRBJ2-6,ASSGRTGTGANVLT
TRBV20-1,TRBJ2-3,SADSGRAGTDTQY
TRBV7-8,TRBJ2-5,ASSPSGTGQETQY
TRBV12-3/TRBV12-4,TRBJ2-3,ASSLIGQGGDTQY
TRBV29-1,TRBJ2-7,SARDRVDEQY
TRBV28,TRBJ1-1,ASSLWTVKNTEAF
TRBV28,TRBJ2-7,ASSPPQTGGLEQY
TRBV11-2,TRBJ1-5,ASSLEGQPQH
TRBV18,TRBJ1-6,ASSPYSVHRNSPLH
TRBV28,TRBJ2-7,ASSVVRLGAAYEQY
TRBV6-2/TRBV6-3,TRBJ2-7,ASSYSRTVYEQY
TRBV20-1,TRBJ2-1,SAPGATVSYNEQF
TRBV24-1,TRBJ2-2,ATSDLDSNTGELF
TRBV6-2/TRBV6-3,TRBJ2-7,ASSSRGTGGYEQY
TRBV9,TRBJ1-5,ASSVAQVSQPQH
TRBV7-8,TRBJ1-1,ASTPDRANTEAF
TRBV29-1,TRBJ1-2,SVEPTGGLNYGYT
TRBV28,TRBJ2-5,ASSPIGGLAAYQETQY
TRBV6-2/TRBV6-3,TRBJ2-3,ASRTGRTDTQY
TRBV7-2,TRBJ2-7,ASSSTGAGEQY
TRBV19,TRBJ2-6,ASSISGRRGGNSGANVLT
TRBV5-6,TRBJ2-2,ASSFGWTGELF
TRBV6-5,TRBJ2-3,ASSSGLAGVSTDTQY